This T cell receptor beta chain emerged from a study of blood T cells in healthy people across ages. Regarding the study as a whole: The unknown donor CMV status may have confounded expanded clonotype changes. A roughly linear age-dependent decrease characterized TCR beta diversity per million T cells.

Alongside a J-beta primer mix, a sample-barcoded 5' primer served in a second PCR lasting about 6 to 12 cycles. Each cDNA was tagged by a template-switch adaptor containing 12 random nucleotides. All samples gave at least 2.5 million CDR3-containing paired-end reads. Each CDR3 protein gets one entry after TCRdb re-called the 5' RACE reads with MiXCR. The table records around 1.5 million distinct CDR3 sequences, about 35% of them present only once. Trimming removed 2 bases from V and 5 bases from J; junction bases left unmatched: 10. The germline V gene encodes CDR1 SGHNT and CDR2 YYREEE (reference sequence). This CDR3 comprises 16 residues. This clonotype was detected a few times. Its matching antigen is unknown.

V and J are TRBV5-4 and TRBJ2-5; 9 nucleotides align to TRBD2. Sequencing was performed on blood. This TCR was sampled from a woman aged 25 to 45 in good health. The chain's CDR3 is CASSLGAASGGETQYF. CDR3 in DNA: TGTGCCAGCAGCTTAGGGGCTGCAAGCGGGGGGGAGACCCAGTACTTC.